Listed below are T cell receptor beta chains from one sample, sequenced in a study of regulatory T cells in long-lasting Graves disease. TCRdb itself ran the multiplex PCR reads through MiXCR, one entry per CDR3 protein. In the table there are hundreds of thousands of distinct CDR3 sequences, 16% of which are singletons. The same data also contributed to another study, on T cells in Graves' hyperthyroidism and ophthalmopathy.

The material was peripheral blood mononuclear cells (PBMCs), obtained at new diagnosis, from a patient treated with antithyroid drugs. The receptors stem from a woman aged 35 to 60 with Graves disease. Both conserved end residues are part of each CDR3. Each record gives: D gene, V gene, clone size, J gene, CDR3 protein, CDR3 DNA. The D gene is left open where the match is weak. Clone sizes are given selectively: once, few, many, or a class where the clone is expanded.

D gene: TRBD1; V gene: TRBV12-3/TRBV12-4; clone size: many; J gene: TRBJ2-5; CDR3 protein: CASRGQGVETQYF; CDR3 DNA: TGTGCCAGCAGAGGACAGGGCGTTGAGACCCAGTACTTC
D gene: NA; V gene: TRBV5-6; clone size: few; J gene: TRBJ1-2; CDR3 protein: CASSFDRSNYGYTF; CDR3 DNA: TGTGCCAGCAGCTTCGACAGGTCTAACTATGGCTACACCTTC
D gene: TRBD1; V gene: TRBV20-1; clone size: NA; J gene: TRBJ1-1; CDR3 protein: CSAGRTNRGLNTEAFF; CDR3 DNA: TGCAGTGCTGGACGAACCAACAGGGGGCTGAACACTGAAGCTTTCTTT
D gene: NA; V gene: TRBV7-3; clone size: NA; J gene: TRBJ2-2; CDR3 protein: CASGSANTGELFF; CDR3 DNA: TGTGCCAGCGGCTCAGCGAACACCGGGGAGCTGTTTTTT
D gene: TRBD1; V gene: TRBV10-3; clone size: many; J gene: TRBJ2-1; CDR3 protein: CATRQGQYNEQFF; CDR3 DNA: TGTGCCACCCGACAGGGCCAATACAATGAGCAGTTCTTC
D gene: NA; V gene: TRBV7-4; clone size: NA; J gene: TRBJ1-1; CDR3 protein: CASTLSQAHLGGTEAFF; CDR3 DNA: TGTGCCAGCACCTTATCCCAGGCACACCTGGGAGGGACTGAAGCTTTCTTT
D gene: NA; V gene: TRBV14; clone size: many; J gene: TRBJ1-2; CDR3 protein: CASSQVGTQGYTF; CDR3 DNA: TGTGCCAGCAGCCAAGTTGGGACGCAAGGCTACACCTTC
D gene: TRBD1; V gene: TRBV12-3/TRBV12-4; clone size: many; J gene: TRBJ1-6; CDR3 protein: CASSRQGLVGSPLHF; CDR3 DNA: TGTGCCAGCAGTCGACAGGGGCTGGTTGGTTCACCCCTCCACTTT
D gene: TRBD1; V gene: TRBV4-1; clone size: NA; J gene: TRBJ1-2; CDR3 protein: CASSQDRQGAWGYTF; CDR3 DNA: TGCGCCAGCAGCCAAGACCGACAGGGGGCGTGGGGCTACACCTTC
D gene: NA; V gene: TRBV3-1; clone size: many; J gene: TRBJ1-2; CDR3 protein: CASSDGLGAGYTF; CDR3 DNA: TGTGCCAGCAGCGATGGCTTGGGCGCCGGCTACACCTTC
D gene: NA; V gene: TRBV7-9; clone size: few; J gene: TRBJ1-5; CDR3 protein: CASSTGGNLQPQHF; CDR3 DNA: TGTGCCAGCAGCACGGGGGGAAACTTACAGCCCCAGCATTTT
D gene: NA; V gene: TRBV18; clone size: many; J gene: TRBJ1-4; CDR3 protein: CASSPLDSEKLFF; CDR3 DNA: TGTGCCAGCTCACCACTAGACAGCGAAAAACTGTTTTTT
D gene: NA; V gene: TRBV28; clone size: few; J gene: TRBJ1-2; CDR3 protein: CATLDSLYGYTF; CDR3 DNA: TGTGCCACCCTAGACAGTTTATATGGCTACACCTTC
D gene: NA; V gene: TRBV28; clone size: many; J gene: TRBJ2-3; CDR3 protein: CASSSDGRSTDTQYF; CDR3 DNA: TGTGCCAGCAGTTCCGACGGCCGCAGCACAGATACGCAGTATTTT
D gene: NA; V gene: TRBV7-9; clone size: NA; J gene: TRBJ2-5; CDR3 protein: CASSPLQLVRETQYF; CDR3 DNA: TGTGCCAGCAGCCCACTACAACTAGTCCGTGAGACCCAGTACTTC
D gene: NA; V gene: TRBV4-1; clone size: NA; J gene: TRBJ2-7; CDR3 protein: CASSQVNGCFPDEQYF; CDR3 DNA: TGCGCCAGCAGCCAAGTAAACGGTTGCTTTCCTGACGAGCAGTACTTC
D gene: TRBD2; V gene: TRBV20-1; clone size: many; J gene: TRBJ2-2; CDR3 protein: CSARAASGSTGELFF; CDR3 DNA: TGCAGTGCTAGAGCGGCTAGCGGGAGCACCGGGGAGCTGTTTTTT
D gene: TRBD1; V gene: TRBV28; clone size: many; J gene: TRBJ1-6; CDR3 protein: CASNPVQGPGPLHF; CDR3 DNA: TGTGCCAGCAACCCTGTACAGGGGCCCGGACCCCTCCACTTT
D gene: NA; V gene: TRBV30; clone size: few; J gene: TRBJ2-1; CDR3 protein: CAWSGRSARYNEQFF; CDR3 DNA: TGTGCCTGGAGTGGAAGGTCTGCGAGGTACAATGAGCAGTTCTTC
D gene: NA; V gene: TRBV27; clone size: many; J gene: TRBJ1-1; CDR3 protein: CASSFLGQNTEAFF; CDR3 DNA: TGTGCCAGCAGTTTCCTAGGCCAGAACACTGAAGCTTTCTTT
D gene: NA; V gene: TRBV27; clone size: few; J gene: TRBJ2-1; CDR3 protein: CASSLWGGRVYNEQFF; CDR3 DNA: TGTGCCAGCAGTTTATGGGGGGGGCGCGTCTACAATGAGCAGTTCTTC
D gene: TRBD1; V gene: TRBV3-1; clone size: many; J gene: TRBJ1-2; CDR3 protein: CASSEDRVYGYTF; CDR3 DNA: TGTGCCAGCAGTGAAGACAGGGTCTATGGCTACACCTTC
D gene: NA; V gene: TRBV2; clone size: many; J gene: TRBJ2-1; CDR3 protein: CASSDVAVFTSYNEQFF; CDR3 DNA: TGTGCCAGCAGTGATGTGGCCGTATTCACCTCCTACAATGAGCAGTTCTTC
D gene: NA; V gene: TRBV19; clone size: NA; J gene: TRBJ2-5; CDR3 protein: CASPSRRGGETQYF; CDR3 DNA: TGTGCCAGCCCGAGTCGCCGCGGTGGAGAGACCCAGTACTTC
D gene: NA; V gene: TRBV6-1; clone size: few; J gene: TRBJ2-7; CDR3 protein: CAGAQGKDDEQYF; CDR3 DNA: TGTGCTGGGGCGCAGGGGAAAGACGACGAGCAGTACTTC
D gene: TRBD2; V gene: TRBV20-1; clone size: few; J gene: TRBJ2-5; CDR3 protein: CSARDRGSGGGETQYF; CDR3 DNA: TGCAGTGCTAGAGATCGCGGTAGCGGGGGAGGGGAGACCCAGTACTTC
D gene: NA; V gene: TRBV7-8; clone size: many; J gene: TRBJ1-3; CDR3 protein: CASSFGSDSGNTIYF; CDR3 DNA: TGTGCCAGCAGCTTCGGCAGCGACTCTGGAAACACCATATATTTT
D gene: NA; V gene: TRBV2; clone size: many; J gene: TRBJ1-1; CDR3 protein: CASSGVVKNTEAFF; CDR3 DNA: TGTGCCAGCAGTGGGGTGGTTAAGAACACTGAAGCTTTCTTT
D gene: NA; V gene: TRBV3-1; clone size: many; J gene: TRBJ1-2; CDR3 protein: CASSQGAVRTF; CDR3 DNA: TGTGCCAGCAGCCAAGGGGCAGTGAGGACCTTC
D gene: NA; V gene: TRBV6-1; clone size: few; J gene: TRBJ2-2; CDR3 protein: CASSHHSPGELFF; CDR3 DNA: TGTGCCAGCAGTCATCATTCTCCCGGGGAGCTGTTTTTT
D gene: TRBD2; V gene: TRBV12-3/TRBV12-4; clone size: NA; J gene: TRBJ2-3; CDR3 protein: CASSTSGITDTQYF; CDR3 DNA: TGTGCCAGCAGTACTAGCGGGATCACAGATACGCAGTATTTT
D gene: NA; V gene: TRBV20-1; clone size: many; J gene: TRBJ1-1; CDR3 protein: CSARRGVGETGAFF; CDR3 DNA: TGCAGTGCCCGTAGAGGGGTAGGAGAGACCGGGGCTTTCTTT
D gene: TRBD2; V gene: TRBV29-1; clone size: NA; J gene: TRBJ2-3; CDR3 protein: CSATGTSGGTQYF; CDR3 DNA: TGCAGCGCAACCGGGACTAGCGGGGGAACGCAGTATTTT
D gene: NA; V gene: TRBV27; clone size: many; J gene: TRBJ1-1; CDR3 protein: CASGFSNTEAFF; CDR3 DNA: TGTGCCAGCGGCTTTTCGAACACTGAAGCTTTCTTT
D gene: NA; V gene: TRBV5-1; clone size: NA; J gene: TRBJ1-4; CDR3 protein: CASSLEGGGIGEKPFF; CDR3 DNA: TGCGCCAGCAGCTTGGAGGGAGGGGGTATTGGCGAAAAACCGTTTTTT
D gene: NA; V gene: TRBV19; clone size: NA; J gene: TRBJ2-4; CDR3 protein: CASSAYQNIQYF; CDR3 DNA: TGTGCCAGTAGTGCGTACCAAAACATTCAGTACTTC
D gene: NA; V gene: TRBV6-1; clone size: many; J gene: TRBJ2-3; CDR3 protein: CASSSPGGTDTQYF; CDR3 DNA: TGTGCCAGCAGTTCCCCGGGAGGCACAGATACGCAGTATTTT
D gene: TRBD1; V gene: TRBV2; clone size: many; J gene: TRBJ1-5; CDR3 protein: CASSEGQSVNQPQHF; CDR3 DNA: TGTGCCAGCAGTGAGGGACAGTCGGTCAATCAGCCCCAGCATTTT
D gene: NA; V gene: TRBV30; clone size: many; J gene: TRBJ2-1; CDR3 protein: CAWSSTSLYNEQFF; CDR3 DNA: TGTGCCTGGAGTAGCACAAGCCTCTACAATGAGCAGTTCTTC
D gene: NA; V gene: TRBV10-3; clone size: few; J gene: TRBJ2-3; CDR3 protein: CAIGGPRGSDTQYF; CDR3 DNA: TGTGCCATCGGAGGACCCCGTGGGTCAGATACGCAGTATTTT
D gene: TRBD1; V gene: TRBV3-1; clone size: NA; J gene: TRBJ2-5; CDR3 protein: CASSQGFGQGGETQYF; CDR3 DNA: TGTGCCAGCAGCCAAGGTTTCGGACAGGGAGGAGAGACCCAGTACTTC
D gene: TRBD1; V gene: TRBV19; clone size: few; J gene: TRBJ2-1; CDR3 protein: CASSKGSGQGTNNEQFF; CDR3 DNA: TGTGCCAGTAGCAAGGGTTCGGGACAGGGAACCAACAATGAGCAGTTCTTC
D gene: NA; V gene: TRBV5-1; clone size: few; J gene: TRBJ1-1; CDR3 protein: CASSWGREVSDTEAFF; CDR3 DNA: TGCGCCAGCAGCTGGGGGAGGGAAGTAAGTGACACTGAAGCTTTCTTT
D gene: TRBD1; V gene: TRBV7-9; clone size: NA; J gene: TRBJ1-2; CDR3 protein: CASSSGTAAYGYTF; CDR3 DNA: TGTGCCAGCAGCTCCGGGACAGCAGCGTATGGCTACACCTTC
D gene: TRBD1; V gene: TRBV27; clone size: many; J gene: TRBJ1-1; CDR3 protein: CASSHSPDRAFGTFF; CDR3 DNA: TGTGCCAGCAGTCACTCCCCGGACAGGGCCTTTGGAACTTTCTTT
D gene: NA; V gene: TRBV20-1; clone size: many; J gene: TRBJ1-1; CDR3 protein: CSARDQGTRAFF; CDR3 DNA: TGCAGTGCTAGAGATCAAGGGACTAGGGCTTTCTTT
D gene: NA; V gene: TRBV29-1; clone size: NA; J gene: TRBJ1-3; CDR3 protein: CSVINQNSGNTIYF; CDR3 DNA: TGCAGCGTTATAAATCAAAACTCTGGAAACACCATATATTTT
D gene: NA; V gene: TRBV6-1; clone size: many; J gene: TRBJ1-1; CDR3 protein: CASKVVRGMNTEAFF; CDR3 DNA: TGTGCCAGCAAGGTGGTGAGGGGCATGAACACTGAAGCTTTCTTT